The TCR beta chain under discussion was sequenced for a study of blood T cell repertoires in COVID-19. Seattle cases were enrolled at active infection and followed longitudinally. This clone has a single count. Looked up from germline, CDR1 is SGHVS and CDR2 is FQNEAQ. The CDR3 extends over 16 amino acids. Germline trimming cut 5 bases from V and 6 bases from J; bases unmatched to any gene: 8. Clones were read by immunoSEQ multiplex PCR, and TCRdb kept only the in-frame ones, dropping some. The profile shows roughly 200,000 clones, more than 75% of them singletons. The sequenced sample consisted of peripheral blood. The receptor was isolated from a person aged 65 to 85 with COVID-19, enrolled during active disease. This chain joins TRBV7-8 and TRBJ1-5, with TRBD1 matching over 12 bases. The CDR3 spells CASSLRDRGHGQPQHF. The CDR3, as DNA: TGTGCCAGCAGCCTCCGGGACAGGGGGCACGGTCAGCCCCAGCATTTT.